This T cell receptor (beta chain) was recorded in a study of T cell changes during pregnancy in multiple sclerosis (dated by TCRdb to the late 2010s). Regarding the complete study: The study examined how the T cell repertoire changed over the course of pregnancy in women with multiple sclerosis.

Libraries were constructed by the immunoSEQ multiplex PCR assay. Drawn from immuneACCESS, this table holds only the in-frame rearrangements with V and J called that TCRdb kept. Clones are partly lost; checked studies trace under half to an unresolved V gene and leave the rest unexplained. The sample table lists 45,000 to 55,000 clones, approximately 90% of them with a count of one. The ten biggest clones cover approximately 0.15% of the sample. A word on this clone: It lacks a known antigen. No clone much larger than this one lies a single base away; base qualities are absent.

V trim: 3 bases; J trim: 0 bases; unmatched bases: 2. The CDR3 holds 15 amino acids from the cysteine to the phenylalanine. Solely the CDR3 DNA is kept, with 45 bases framed from the first base. CDR1 LGHNA and CDR2 YNFKEQ were looked up in the germline V gene. This receptor was obtained from a female donor in good health, enrolled as a control in a pregnancy study. Source: CD4+ T cells from peripheral blood mononuclear cells, taken after pregnancy. The sequence is built from TRBV4-2 and TRBJ1-1; TRBD1 fits 9 bases in the junction. The nucleotides are TGTGCCAGCAGCCATGGACAGGGGTTGAACACTGAAGCTTTCTTT. This sequence encodes CASSHGQGLNTEAFF.